The clone carrying this T cell receptor (beta chain) has only one observation. The data originate from a study of OX40 agonist ivuxolimab in advanced cancers. On the study more broadly: Dose-escalation patients were diagnosed with hepatocellular carcinoma, melanoma, renal cell cancer or head and neck cancer.

Libraries were prepared by immunoSEQ multiplex PCR; TCRdb keeps only in-frame clonotypes and omits some of them. The data show about 83,000 clones, approximately 84% seen once. The CDR3 covers 15 residues. Trimming shortened V by 6 bases and J by 6 bases, and 20 bases separated the two germline ends. Germline V lookup: CDR1 LNHDA, CDR2 SQIVND (reference sequence). The V gene is TRBV19, the J gene TRBJ1-1; possible D gene TRBD1, 6 bases. The clonotype comes from an adult with an advanced solid tumor such as melanoma, head and neck, liver or kidney cancer. Sequenced material: CD4+ or CD8+ T cells sorted from blood, taken in a trial of the OX40 agonist ivuxolimab. CDR3 residues: CASRPNLGGIPEAFF. CDR3 DNA: TGTGCCAGTAGACCGAATTTAGGGGGTATCCCTGAAGCTTTCTTT.